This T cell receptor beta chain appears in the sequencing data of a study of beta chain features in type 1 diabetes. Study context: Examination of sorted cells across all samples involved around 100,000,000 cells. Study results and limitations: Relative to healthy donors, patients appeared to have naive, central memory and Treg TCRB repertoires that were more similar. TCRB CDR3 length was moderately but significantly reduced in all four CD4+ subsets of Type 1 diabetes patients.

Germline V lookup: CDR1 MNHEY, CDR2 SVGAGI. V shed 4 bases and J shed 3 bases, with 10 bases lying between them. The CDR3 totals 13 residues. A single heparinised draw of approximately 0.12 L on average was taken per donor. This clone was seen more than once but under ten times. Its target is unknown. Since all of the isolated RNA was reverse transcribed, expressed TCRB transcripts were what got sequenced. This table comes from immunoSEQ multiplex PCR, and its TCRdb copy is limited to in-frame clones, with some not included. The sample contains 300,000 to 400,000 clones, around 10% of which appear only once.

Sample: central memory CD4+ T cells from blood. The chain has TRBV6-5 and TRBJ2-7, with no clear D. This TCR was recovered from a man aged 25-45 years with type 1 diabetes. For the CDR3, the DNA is TGTGCCAGCAGTTCCGACTCAATCTACGAGCAGTACTTC. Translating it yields CASSSDSIYEQYF.